Below are 20 T cell receptor beta chains sequenced from a single sample in a study of post-analysis software for immune sequencing data. Study results and caveats: When patients were compared with controls, a handful of TRBV segments were more frequent, TRBV5-6, TRBV5-1 and TRBV20-1 among them.

No antigen has been assigned to these receptors. Every TCR beta cDNA library bore unique molecular identifiers. TCRdb redid the calling of the PCR reads with MiXCR, one entry per CDR3 protein. Among roughly 540,000 distinct CDR3 sequences listed, roughly 34% were seen once. Sample: blood. The source of these receptors is a girl between 2 and 17 years old with multiple sclerosis.

The V call is TRBV5-1, the J call TRBJ2-6; D is undetermined. The CDR3 contains 14 residues. Germline V gives CDR1 SGHRS, CDR2 YFSETQ. V gave up 0 bases and J gave up 8 bases, with 9 bases separating them. DNA for the CDR3: TGCGCCAGCAGCTTGGTTAGGGTGCCCAACGTCCTGACTTTC. This encodes CASSLVRVPNVLTF.

V and J are TRBV7-9 and TRBJ1-2; no definite D call. This CDR3 is 13 amino acids long. V was shortened by 5 bases and J by 6 bases, with 13 bases between the two germline ends. Germline CDR1 and CDR2: SEHNR and FQNEAQ (reference sequence). The CDR3 loop reads CASSLWAGDGYTF. CDR3 nucleotide sequence: TGTGCCAGCAGCCTGTGGGCGGGCGATGGCTACACCTTC. Full variable domain (rest looked up from reference TRBV7-9 and TRBJ1-2): DTGVSQNPRHKITKRGQNVTFRCDPISEHNRLYWYRQTLGQGPEFLTYFQNEAQLEKSRLLSDRFSAERPKGSFSTLEIQRTEQGDSAMYLCASSLWAGDGYTFGSGTRLTVV.

This clonotype has a count of ten or more. This chain connects TRBV11-2 to TRBJ2-6, with 8 bases lining up with TRBD1. Per the germline V gene, CDR1 is SGHAT and CDR2 is FQNNGV. This CDR3 comprises 17 residues. The V and J ends lost 5 bases and 2 bases, in that order; junction bases with no gene match: 8. The CDR3 DNA sequence: TGTGCCAGCAGCGGTCTCAGGGGGCGCGCTGGGGCCAACGTCCTGACTTTC. Amino acid sequence: CASSGLRGRAGANVLTF.

This clonotype occurred a few times. V is TRBV7-9 and J is TRBJ2-1; D is possibly TRBD2 (6 bases). V dropped 7 bases and J dropped 5 bases, with 18 bases sitting between them. Germline V CDR1 and CDR2: SEHNR, FQNEAQ (reference sequence). The CDR3 sequence is 15 residues long. The CDR3 coding sequence is TGTGCCAGCACCCAAGGGGCGGGGCCCCACAATGAGCAGTTCTTC. This gives the protein CASTQGAGPHNEQFF.

This clonotype was recorded a few times. V is TRBV20-1 and J is TRBJ2-1; D unresolved. V was clipped by 3 bases and J by 7 bases, with 19 bases between them. CDR3 size: 15 residues. Germline CDR1 reads DFQATT; CDR2 reads SNEGSKA (reference sequence). The CDR3 bases are TGCAGTGCTAGCCCCTCGCGTACGGGTGCGAATGAGCAGTTCTTC. Protein sequence: CSASPSRTGANEQFF.

V usage is TRBV2 and J usage is TRBJ2-6, with D unclear. Germline assignment: CDR1 SNHLY and CDR2 FYNNEI. The length of the CDR3 is 18 residues. The ends were cut back, 1 base at V and 0 bases at J, with 13 bases in the middle. The CDR3 region has the DNA TGTGCCAGCAGTGAAGTACCAGTACCCAGCTCTGGGGCCAACGTCCTGACTTTC. Amino acid sequence: CASSEVPVPSSGANVLTF.

The rearrangement links TRBV27 to TRBJ1-5; 12 bases map to TRBD1. This CDR3 contains 17 residues. The trim removed 4 bases at V and 0 bases at J, leaving 4 bases unmatched. CDR1 and CDR2 from the germline V gene are MNHEY and SMNVEV (reference sequence). The CDR3 DNA reads as TGTGCCAGCAGTTCGGGGACAGGGGGCTTTAGCAATCAGCCCCAGCATTTT. This sequence encodes CASSSGTGGFSNQPQHF.

This clonotype came up a few times. This chain uses TRBV11-2 with TRBJ2-5; D is undetermined. The germline CDR1 and CDR2 sequences are SGHAT and FQNNGV. V lost 5 bases, J lost 5 bases, and 12 bases lay in between. The CDR3 runs 13 residues. DNA of the CDR3: TGTGCCAGCAGCGCTCGGCCTACGGAGACCCAGTACTTC. This encodes CASSARPTETQYF.

The chain links TRBV24-1 to TRBJ1-1, with D tentatively TRBD1 (5 bases). The V and J ends lost 5 bases and 2 bases respectively, with 11 bases between them. The V gene's germline CDR1 is KGHDR and CDR2 SFDVKD. CDR3 length: 14 residues. CDR3 coding DNA: TGTGCCACCAGTGGACGGGGCCCCAACACTGAAGCTTTCTTT. Residues: CATSGRGPNTEAFF.

The chain couples TRBV20-1 to TRBJ2-4; D uncertain. The CDR3 runs to 15 residues. The germline V gene encodes CDR1 DFQATT and CDR2 SNEGSKA (reference sequence). V was cut by 0 bases and J by 0 bases, with 9 bases left in between. CDR3 protein: CSARDEKGAKNIQYF. The CDR3 DNA reads as TGCAGTGCTAGAGATGAGAAGGGAGCCAAAAACATTCAGTACTTC.

This clonotype was detected only a few times. V is TRBV6-1 and J is TRBJ2-4, with D perhaps being TRBD1 or TRBD2 (5 bases each). Germline V gene data show CDR1 as MNHNS and CDR2 as SASEGT. This CDR3 is 15 amino acids long. V shed 3 bases and J shed 0 bases, with 9 bases lying between them. The CDR3 spells CASSEGRLAKNIQYF. The CDR3 nucleotides are TGTGCCAGCAGTGAGGGACGGCTAGCCAAAAACATTCAGTACTTC.

This clonotype was seen more than once but under ten times. The rearrangement uses TRBV2 and TRBJ2-2; D may be TRBD2 (6 bases). Germline assignment: CDR1 SNHLY and CDR2 FYNNEI. V dropped 5 bases and J dropped 3 bases, with 22 bases sitting between them. This CDR3 is 18 amino acids long. CDR3 sequence (DNA): TGTGCCAGCAGTCCAACCCGCTTAGGGACTCGAGACACCGGGGAGCTGTTTTTT. It codes for CASSPTRLGTRDTGELFF. Drawing the rest from reference TRBV2 and TRBJ2-2, the complete variable domain is EPEVTQTPSHQVTQMGQEVILRCVPISNHLYFYWYRQILGQKVEFLVSFYNNEISEKSEIFDDQFSVERPDGSNFTLKIRSTKLEDSAMYFCASSPTRLGTRDTGELFFGEGSRLTVL.

V usage is TRBV29-1 and J usage is TRBJ1-1; TRBD1 matches at 7 bases. The germline V gene has CDR1 SQVTM and CDR2 ANQGSEA. This CDR3 contains 15 residues. V dropped 0 bases and J dropped 8; count of bases not matched to a gene: 12. CDR3 sequence (DNA): TGCAGCGTTGAAGAGGGCCAGGGGGTCCCCCTAGAAGCTTTCTTT. Its translation is CSVEEGQGVPLEAFF.

This clonotype was found a few times. The chain is built from TRBV5-1 and TRBJ1-1; D is perhaps TRBD1 (5 bases). Deletions cut 3 bases from V and 7 bases from J, with 13 bases between. In germline, CDR1 is SGHRS, CDR2 YFSETQ. The CDR3 is 13 residues long. CDR3 sequence: CASSSGLRGEAFF. The CDR3 coding sequence is TGCGCCAGCAGCTCGGGGCTAAGGGGTGAAGCTTTCTTT.

This clonotype turned up a few times. CDR3: CSVEVLTGLGEKLFF. The CDR3 region has the DNA TGCAGCGTTGAAGTCCTGACGGGGCTCGGTGAAAAACTGTTTTTT. The rearrangement links TRBV29-1 to TRBJ1-4; perhaps TRBD1 as D (5 bases). This CDR3 comprises 15 residues. The germline gives CDR1 SQVTM, CDR2 ANQGSEA. With 1 base removed from V and 7 bases from J, the gap between germline ends came to 16 bases.

This clonotype was counted only a few times. The V and J genes are TRBV6-5 and TRBJ2-1; D gene unclear. This CDR3 comprises 13 residues. V was trimmed by 10 bases and J by 7 bases, leaving 17 bases between them. Germline V gives CDR1 MNHEY, CDR2 SVGAGI. The DNA for the CDR3 is TGTGCCAACACTCGGGCCATCGGGAATGAGCAGTTCTTC. This sequence encodes CANTRAIGNEQFF.

This chain connects TRBV11-2 to TRBJ1-1, with D tentatively TRBD1 (6 bases). Germline CDR1 is SGHAT and CDR2 is FQNNGV. Trimming removed 5 bases from V and 0 bases from J, with 19 bases in between. CDR3 length: 17 residues. CDR3 amino acids: CASSTPGALFMNTEAFF. CDR3 sequence (DNA): TGTGCCAGCAGCACCCCAGGGGCTTTGTTCATGAACACTGAAGCTTTCTTT.

The chain uses TRBV29-1 and TRBJ1-2; 9 bases fit TRBD1. Germline CDR1 reads SQVTM; CDR2 reads ANQGSEA. The V gene end was trimmed by 6 bases and the J gene end by 4 bases; junction bases not matched to a gene: 9. The CDR3 consists of 14 residues. The CDR3 loop reads CSVTGGPSLYGYTF. The CDR3 DNA is TGCAGCGTGACAGGGGGTCCCTCCCTCTATGGCTACACCTTC.

This clonotype was seen a single time. The CDR3: CASSRDTGYTF. The CDR3 DNA follows: TGTGCCAGCAGTCGGGACACTGGCTACACCTTC. V gene TRBV7-9 combines with J gene TRBJ1-2; D is perhaps TRBD1 (6 bases). Trimming removed 6 bases at V and 7 bases at J, with 9 bases between. Germline values: CDR1 SEHNR, CDR2 FQNEAQ (reference sequence). This CDR3 is 11 amino acids long. Looking up the rest from reference TRBV7-9 and TRBJ1-2 gives the full variable domain: DTGVSQNPRHKITKRGQNVTFRCDPISEHNRLYWYRQTLGQGPEFLTYFQNEAQLEKSRLLSDRFSAERPKGSFSTLEIQRTEQGDSAMYLCASSRDTGYTFGSGTRLTVV.

In its sample, this clonotype was seen a few times. This chain links TRBV20-1 with TRBJ2-1, with 8 bases lining up with TRBD2. Germline CDR1 and CDR2: DFQATT and SNEGSKA (reference sequence). The CDR3 covers 14 residues. V lost 3 bases to trimming and J lost 4 bases; unmatched junction nucleotides: 5. This chain's CDR3 is CSASLLAGYNEQFF. The DNA of the CDR3 is TGCAGTGCTAGTCTGTTAGCGGGGTACAATGAGCAGTTCTTC.